The subject of this entry is one T cell receptor beta chain. What it recognizes is unknown. TCRdb re-called the 5' RACE reads through MiXCR, storing one row per CDR3 protein. The top ten clones hold approximately 6% of a sample with 150,000 to 200,000 distinct CDR3 sequences, about 32% of them seen once. This sample stems from a study of CD8 T cells in ankylosing spondylitis. Study-wide points: Disease-linked clones bore a CD8+ phenotype and were relatively rare in peripheral blood. Significantly higher representation of disease-linked clones was reported for matched ankylosing spondylitis synovial fluid. A subset of motif variants has previously been described in the synovial fluid and blood of reactive arthritis.

The germline CDR1 and CDR2 sequences are SGHRS and YFSETQ. CDR3 length equals 16 residues. Trimming shortened V by 1 base and J by 6 bases, and 18 bases separated the two germline ends. V gene TRBV5-1 combines with J gene TRBJ2-3; no firm D call. Material for sequencing was synovial fluid, either unsorted or a sorted T cell fraction (not recorded which). The clonotype originates from a male donor with ankylosing spondylitis. The CDR3 DNA reads as TGCGCCAGCAGCTTGCTAGGTTTGGATCCTGGGGATACGCAGTATTTT. Protein product: CASSLLGLDPGDTQYF. The full variable domain, with the rest looked up from reference TRBV5-1 and TRBJ2-3, is KAGVTQTPRYLIKTRGQQVTLSCSPISGHRSVSWYQQTPGQGLQFLFEYFSETQRNKGNFPGRFSGRQFSNSRSEMNVSTLELGDSALYLCASSLLGLDPGDTQYFGPGTRLTVL.